The 28 T cell receptor beta chains in this list originate from one sample, sequenced in a study of regulatory T cells in long-lasting Graves disease. Through Arm-PCR of CDR3 regions and iRepertoire HTBI primers, TCR beta libraries were built. MiXCR, run by TCRdb on the multiplex PCR reads, gives a single entry per CDR3 protein. The sample consists of about 500,000 distinct CDR3 sequences, around 15% of them appearing once. The time point denotes: newly diagnosed GD, antithyroid drugs for less than 3 months. RNA from PBMCs was the source of the TCR library. The data were also submitted as part of a second study, on T cells in Graves' hyperthyroidism and ophthalmopathy.

The source was peripheral blood mononuclear cells (PBMCs), collected at new diagnosis, from a patient treated with antithyroid drugs. The receptors shown here come from a man aged 35 to 55 with Graves disease.

On this clonotype itself: This is likely a read error, given that the CDR3 carries no conserved phenylalanine or tryptophan at its end. The rearrangement uses TRBV9 and TRBJ2-7; 10 bases fit TRBD1. Germline V CDR1 and CDR2: SGDLS, YYNGEE. V lost 4 bases, J lost 5 bases, and 15 bases stayed unmatched. The CDR3 is 17 residues long. DNA of the CDR3: TGTGCCAGCAGCCCATATCGAGGTCGGGACAGGGGTAACGAGCAGTACTCC. Translation gives CASSPYRGRDRGNEQYS.

This clonotype was found many times. In DNA, the CDR3 is TGTGCCAGCAAAAAGGACAGGGGGCTCGGAGATACGCAGTATTTT. It codes for CASKKDRGLGDTQYF. This rearrangement joins TRBV2 to TRBJ2-3, with TRBD1 identical over 11 bases. With V trimmed by 7 bases and J by 5 bases, 8 bases remained unmatched. This CDR3 region has 15 residues. CDR1 and CDR2 from the germline V gene are SNHLY and FYNNEI.

This clonotype was recorded many times. J is TRBJ2-2 and V is TRBV20-1, with 9 bases matching TRBD2. This CDR3 spans 15 amino acids. CDR1 is DFQATT and CDR2 is SNEGSKA in the germline V gene (reference sequence). The ends lost 6 bases at V and 6 bases at J; junction bases unmatched: 11. The CDR3 region is CSASYSGSSAGELFF. The CDR3 coding sequence is TGCAGTGCGTCCTATAGCGGGAGCAGTGCCGGGGAGCTGTTTTTT.

This clonotype was found many times. The genes are TRBV20-1 and TRBJ2-2; 8 nucleotides match TRBD1. V dropped 1 base and J dropped 4; count of bases not matched to a gene: 5. The CDR3 consists of 15 residues. The germline V gene has CDR1 DFQATT and CDR2 SNEGSKA (reference sequence). The CDR3 here is CSARGDRGITGELFF. The CDR3 DNA reads TGCAGTGCTAGAGGTGACAGGGGTATCACCGGGGAGCTGTTTTTT.

This chain joins TRBV6-5 and TRBJ1-2; D is unclear. V lost 2 bases, J lost 5 bases, and 9 bases lay in between. This CDR3 spans 13 amino acids. From germline, CDR1 is MNHEY and CDR2 SVGAGI. The DNA of the CDR3 is TGTGCCAGCAGTTACCGGGCTCGTTATGGCTACACCTTC. This encodes CASSYRARYGYTF.

V and J are TRBV29-1 and TRBJ2-1; D not resolved. Germline-derived CDR1 and CDR2 are SQVTM and ANQGSEA. The CDR3 extends over 13 amino acids. Trimming stripped 2 bases from V and 0 bases from J, with 5 bases between. The CDR3 here is CSVERSSYNEQFF. CDR3 in DNA: TGCAGCGTTGAACGGAGCTCCTACAATGAGCAGTTCTTC.

This clonotype was seen a handful of times. This chain connects TRBV19 to TRBJ1-5; 7 positions match TRBD1. Trimming at V came to 6 bases and at J to 6 bases, leaving 17 bases not matched to a gene. In germline, CDR1 is LNHDA, CDR2 SQIVND (reference sequence). This CDR3 is 17 amino acids long. This CDR3 is CASRREDQGGLGQPQHF. The CDR3 region has the DNA TGTGCCAGTAGGAGAGAAGACCAAGGGGGCCTTGGTCAGCCCCAGCATTTT.

This clonotype was seen repeatedly, ten times or more. This rearrangement joins TRBV27 to TRBJ2-1; 11 bases match TRBD2. Per the germline V gene, CDR1 is MNHEY and CDR2 is SMNVEV (reference sequence). Trimming at V came to 7 bases and at J to 9 bases, leaving 11 bases not matched to a gene. This CDR3 region has 15 residues. The CDR3 DNA reads TGTGCCAGCACTGGTAGCGGGAGGGCACTCGGTGAGCAGTTCTTC. Encoded protein: CASTGSGRALGEQFF.

Worth noting for this clonotype: A far larger clone is off by one base, so a read error is likely. The chain combines TRBV6-2 or TRBV6-3 with TRBJ2-7; 12 nucleotides line up with TRBD2. CDR3 length equals 15 residues. Germline values: CDR1 MNHEY, CDR2 SVGEGT. V lost 5 bases, J lost 4 bases, and 6 bases stayed unmatched. DNA for the CDR3: TGTGCCAGCAGTAAAGAGACTAGCGGGAGTTACGAGCAGTACTTC. As protein: CASSKETSGSYEQYF.

This clonotype was counted at least ten times. The chain couples TRBV2 to TRBJ2-7; D is unclear. CDR3 length: 14 residues. Germline V lookup: CDR1 SNHLY, CDR2 FYNNEI. V shed 0 bases and J shed 3 bases, with 9 bases lying between them. CDR3 in amino acids: CASSEAAMVYEQYF. CDR3 in DNA: TGTGCCAGCAGTGAAGCGGCTATGGTCTACGAGCAGTACTTC.

The genes are TRBV4-2 and TRBJ1-5, with no clear D. Germline-derived CDR1 and CDR2 are LGHNA and YNFKEQ. The CDR3 length is 17 residues. Trimming pared 0 bases from V and 0 bases from J, leaving 12 bases between. The CDR3 sequence is CASSQDAVITSNQPQHF. DNA for the CDR3: TGTGCCAGCAGCCAAGACGCAGTGATCACTAGCAATCAGCCCCAGCATTTT.

Ten or more counts support this clonotype. The rearrangement links TRBV5-1 to TRBJ2-5; D uncertain. There are 15 residues in the CDR3. The germline gives CDR1 SGHRS, CDR2 YFSETQ. Trimming took off 0 bases at V and 0 bases at J, with 9 bases between the two ends. The CDR3, as DNA: TGCGCCAGCAGCTTGGAAGCTTTTTACCAAGAGACCCAGTACTTC. Its translation: CASSLEAFYQETQYF.

This clonotype was picked up many times. The gene calls are TRBV27 and TRBJ2-2; 11 bases match TRBD2. There are 18 residues in the CDR3. Germline values: CDR1 MNHEY, CDR2 SMNVEV (reference sequence). The V and J ends lost 0 bases and 0 bases, in that order; junction bases with no gene match: 3. CDR3 DNA: TGTGCCAGCAGTTTATCATCTAGCGGGAGGTCGAACACCGGGGAGCTGTTTTTT. Translated, it gives CASSLSSSGRSNTGELFF.

As regards this clonotype: This may be a read error: a much more frequent sequence differs by one nucleotide. V usage is TRBV28 and J usage is TRBJ2-5, with TRBD1 matching 12 bases. The CDR3 spans 14 residues. Per the germline V gene, CDR1 is MDHEN and CDR2 is SYDVKM. The V segment lost 7 bases and the J segment 5 bases; nucleotides outside the gene matches: 5. CDR3 DNA sequence: TGTGCCAGCACCGGGACAGGGGGCCGGGAGACCCAGTACTTC. Amino acids: CASTGTGGRETQYF.

In its sample, this clonotype was seen many times. The chain links TRBV12-3 or TRBV12-4 to TRBJ1-1; D may be TRBD1 (6 bases). Trimming stripped 6 bases from V and 0 bases from J, with 14 bases between. The CDR3 runs 15 residues. In DNA, the CDR3 is TGTGCCAGCAGGGAGGCCCGGGGGCTGAACACTGAAGCTTTCTTT. Protein: CASREARGLNTEAFF.

At least ten counts were recorded for this clonotype. V is TRBV7-8 and J is TRBJ1-1; no firm D call. The CDR3 sequence is 14 residues long. Germline CDR1 reads SGHVS; CDR2 reads FQNEAQ. The V and J ends lost 5 bases and 5 bases respectively, with 15 bases between them. The chain's CDR3 is CASSPRRVRTEAFF. CDR3 bases: TGTGCCAGCAGCCCGCGGAGGGTAAGGACTGAAGCTTTCTTT.

This clonotype was seen at least ten times. The rearrangement joins TRBV12-3 or TRBV12-4 to TRBJ1-2; possibly TRBD1 for D (6 bases). This CDR3 has 14 residues. Trimming took 6 bases from V and 4 from J, leaving 15 bases between them. The DNA of the CDR3 is TGTGCCAGCAGCCCCTCGGGGGGGCCCTATGGCTACACCTTC. Residues: CASSPSGGPYGYTF.

The chain employs TRBV9 and TRBJ1-2, with D perhaps matching TRBD1 (6 bases). The V gene lost 5 bases and the J gene lost 2 bases, with 10 bases spanning the gap. The CDR3 consists of 13 residues. Per the germline V gene, CDR1 is SGDLS and CDR2 is YYNGEE. Here the CDR3 reads CASRRGGNYGYTF. The CDR3 DNA reads TGTGCCAGCAGGAGGGGGGGCAACTATGGCTACACCTTC.

This clonotype was observed a few times. Given a much more abundant clone one base away, this may be a read error. This chain uses TRBV11-3 with TRBJ2-1; D is ambiguous. CDR3 length: 12 amino acids. From germline, CDR1 is SGHNT and CDR2 YENEEA. The CDR3 bases are TGTACCAGCAGCCGTTTCGACAATGAGCAGTTCTTC. Translation gives CTSSRFDNEQFF.

This clonotype was detected only a few times. The CDR3 protein is CASGTVRQPQHF. For the CDR3, the DNA is TGTGCCAGCGGGACGGTCAGGCAGCCCCAGCATTTT. The chain uses TRBV28 and TRBJ1-5; the D gene is possibly TRBD1 (5 bases). V shed 8 bases and J shed 7 bases, with 12 bases lying between them. The CDR3 runs to 12 residues. CDR1 and CDR2 from the germline V gene are MDHEN and SYDVKM. The entire variable domain, with the rest obtained from reference TRBV28 and TRBJ1-5, is as follows: DVKVTQSSRYLVKRTGEKVFLECVQDMDHENMFWYRQDPGLGLRLIYFSYDVKMKEKGDIPEGYSVSREKKERFSLILESASTNQTSMYLCASGTVRQPQHFGDGTRLSIL.

In its sample, this clonotype was seen many times. The chain couples TRBV30 to TRBJ1-1, with unresolved D. V was trimmed by 3 bases and J by 10 bases, leaving 21 bases between them. The CDR3 has 14 residues. Germline V gene sequence: CDR1 GTSNPN, CDR2 SVGIG (reference sequence). CDR3 region: CAWSPGLRGVRAFF. The CDR3 nucleotides are TGTGCCTGGAGCCCCGGACTGCGTGGCGTGCGAGCTTTCTTT.

This clonotype was seen ten or more times. V and J are TRBV6-9 and TRBJ2-1; 13 positions match TRBD2. This CDR3 is built from 15 residues. Trimming removed 3 bases from V and 10 bases from J; junction bases left unmatched: 6. Germline V gene data show CDR1 as MNHGY and CDR2 as SVAAGI. The CDR3 DNA reads TGTGCCAGCAGTTACGGACTAGCGGGAGTTGACGAGCAGTTCTTC. Protein product: CASSYGLAGVDEQFF.

This clonotype was picked up many times. The chain couples TRBV6-2 or TRBV6-3 to TRBJ2-1, with 8 bases aligning to TRBD1. The CDR3 is made up of 13 amino acids. Germline CDR1 MNHEY, CDR2 SVGEGT. V shed 6 bases, J shed 10 bases, and the junction held 8 bases outside the gene matches. Written as DNA, the CDR3 is TGTGCCAGCAGGCCGGACAGGGCATCGGAGCAGTTCTTC. It encodes CASRPDRASEQFF.

This clonotype has more than one count but fewer than ten. A read error may account for a junction end that differs from germline. This chain links TRBV10-3 with TRBJ2-1; D perhaps matches TRBD2 (6 bases). The CDR3 has 14 amino acids. In germline, CDR1 is ENHRY, CDR2 SYGVKD. Here the CDR3 reads CAISGLDGSGPRNF. The CDR3 DNA sequence: TGTGCCATCAGTGGCCTTGATGGAAGCGGGCCCCGGAACTTC.

This clonotype was detected only a few times. This chain joins TRBV12-3 or TRBV12-4 and TRBJ1-2, with no clear D. V lost 7 bases and J 3 bases, leaving 21 bases between the germline ends. CDR3 length equals 16 residues. CDR3 in amino acids: CASTPGGHYRHYGYTF. In nucleotides, the CDR3 is TGTGCCAGCACCCCGGGAGGGCACTACCGCCACTATGGCTACACCTTC.

This clonotype showed up many times. V gene TRBV28 combines with J gene TRBJ2-3; no reliable D call. The CDR3 contains 14 residues. Looked up from germline, CDR1 is MDHEN and CDR2 is SYDVKM. V was pared by 2 bases and J by 0 bases, with 6 bases between. Here the CDR3 reads CASSLPKSTDTQYF. In DNA form, the CDR3 reads TGTGCCAGCAGTTTACCCAAAAGCACAGATACGCAGTATTTT.

This clonotype came up a few times. The J gene is TRBJ2-2, the V gene TRBV7-2; 10 bases match TRBD2. The CDR3 loop spans 17 amino acids. Unmatched junction bases numbered 6, after V lost 0 bases and J lost 5 bases. Germline V CDR1 and CDR2: SGHTA, FQGNSA. The CDR3 sequence: CASSLAASGRGTGELFF. In nucleotides, the CDR3 is TGTGCCAGCAGCTTAGCGGCTAGCGGGAGAGGGACCGGGGAGCTGTTTTTT.

This clonotype was detected many times. The rearrangement joins TRBV28 to TRBJ2-3; D is uncertain. V was trimmed by 3 bases and J by 6 bases, leaving 4 bases between them. The CDR3 is 11 residues long. The germline V gene has CDR1 MDHEN and CDR2 SYDVKM. Written as DNA, the CDR3 is TGTGCCAGCAGTTTCTTTGATACGCAGTATTTT. The encoded protein is CASSFFDTQYF. Full variable domain (remainder filled in from reference TRBV28 and TRBJ2-3): DVKVTQSSRYLVKRTGEKVFLECVQDMDHENMFWYRQDPGLGLRLIYFSYDVKMKEKGDIPEGYSVSREKKERFSLILESASTNQTSMYLCASSFFDTQYFGPGTRLTVL.